This T cell receptor (beta chain) was retrieved from a study of beta chain features in type 1 diabetes. Whole-study context: Age, gender and cell yields were similar between patients and healthy donors.

The investigators reverse transcribed all of the isolated RNA, so they sequenced expressed TCRB transcripts. The repertoire was sequenced with immunoSEQ multiplex PCR; TCRdb's copy has only in-frame clones and lacks some. The sample gives a few hundred thousand clones, roughly 16% of which show up once; roughly 0.019% is in the top ten. This CDR3 has 16 residues. Germline V lookup: CDR1 SGHAT, CDR2 FQNNGV. The J segment lost 4 bases and the V segment lost 5 bases, leaving 9 bases of the junction unmatched. Regarding this clone: What it recognizes is unknown.

Findings and limits, study-wide: Within the patient group, naive, central memory and Treg TCRB repertoires appeared more similar to each other than within healthy donors.

This receptor was taken from a woman aged 18-29 years in good health. The rearrangement joins TRBV11-2 to TRBJ2-1; 9 bases are shared with TRBD1. The specimen was naive CD4+ T cells from blood. This chain's CDR3 is CASSIYRDRDYNEQFF. The DNA of the CDR3 is TGTGCCAGCAGCATATACCGGGACAGGGATTACAATGAGCAGTTCTTC.